This TCR beta chain came from a study of blood T cells in healthy people across ages. Study outcomes and limitations: Estimated diversity across one million T cells was deemed an underestimate. The lack of PBMC sorting stopped any conclusive naive versus antigen-experienced comparison. Correlation between TCR beta diversity and naive T cell percentage was strong.

A sample-barcoded 5' primer and a J-beta primer mix were used in a second PCR of roughly 7 to 11 cycles. TCRdb processed the 5' RACE reads anew with MiXCR; each CDR3 protein has one entry. The table records about 620,000 distinct CDR3 sequences, around 50% of them present only once. Aged roughly 6 to 90, donors were systemically healthy Caucasians from Russia. CDR1 and CDR2 (germline): ENHRY, SYGVKD. This CDR3 contains 15 residues. V lost 4 bases, J lost 0 bases, and 11 bases lay in between. Only a few counts were recorded for this clonotype. The antigen is undetermined. The receptor comes from a woman older than 75 in good health. Sequenced sample: blood. This chain links TRBV10-3 with TRBJ2-3; a weak D match, TRBD2 (6 bases). CDR3 DNA sequence: TGTGCCATCAGTGCCTCTAGCGCGAGCACAGATACGCAGTATTTT. Translated: CAISASSASTDTQYF.